This T cell receptor beta chain was recorded in a study of control samples from healthy donors and cancer patients. This clone occurred once. Only in-frame clones appear in the TCRdb table, and some are missing; sequencing was by immunoSEQ multiplex PCR. The table lists under 200,000 clones, 90% to 95% of them singletons. The CDR3 has 13 residues. Per germline, CDR1 SGHAT and CDR2 FQNNGV. Between the trimmed V and J ends, which lost 0 bases and 5 bases, there was a span of 5 bases. Sequencing was done on a sample of blood. The chain recombines TRBV11-2 with TRBJ1-5; D gene unclear. This TCR was recovered from a middle-aged woman in good health. The CDR3 region is CASSLDQYQPQHF. Here the CDR3 DNA reads TGTGCCAGCAGCTTAGATCAATATCAGCCCCAGCATTTT.